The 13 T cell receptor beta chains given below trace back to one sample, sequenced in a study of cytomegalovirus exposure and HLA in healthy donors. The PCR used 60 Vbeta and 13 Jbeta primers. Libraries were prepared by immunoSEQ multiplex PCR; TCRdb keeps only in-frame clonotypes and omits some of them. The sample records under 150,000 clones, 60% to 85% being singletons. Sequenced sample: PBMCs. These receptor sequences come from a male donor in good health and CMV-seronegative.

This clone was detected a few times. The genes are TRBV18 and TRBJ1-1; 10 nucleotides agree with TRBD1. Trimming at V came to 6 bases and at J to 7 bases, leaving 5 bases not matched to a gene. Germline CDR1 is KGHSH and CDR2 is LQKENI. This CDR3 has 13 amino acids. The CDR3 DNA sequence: TGTGCCAGCTCTCGGACAGGGGGGCGTGAAGCTTTCTTT. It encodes CASSRTGGREAFF.

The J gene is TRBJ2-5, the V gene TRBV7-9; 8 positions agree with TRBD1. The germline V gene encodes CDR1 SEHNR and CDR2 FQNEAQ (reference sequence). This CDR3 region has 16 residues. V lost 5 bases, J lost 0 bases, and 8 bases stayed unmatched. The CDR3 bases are TGTGCCAGCAGCCACCAGGACAGGGCGGACCAAGAGACCCAGTACTTC. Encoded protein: CASSHQDRADQETQYF.

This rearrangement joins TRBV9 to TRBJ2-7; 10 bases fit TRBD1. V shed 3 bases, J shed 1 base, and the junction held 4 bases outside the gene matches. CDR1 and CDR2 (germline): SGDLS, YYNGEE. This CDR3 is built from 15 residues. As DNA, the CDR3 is TGTGCCAGCAGCGCACGGGACAGGGGATCCTACGAGCAGTACTTC. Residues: CASSARDRGSYEQYF.

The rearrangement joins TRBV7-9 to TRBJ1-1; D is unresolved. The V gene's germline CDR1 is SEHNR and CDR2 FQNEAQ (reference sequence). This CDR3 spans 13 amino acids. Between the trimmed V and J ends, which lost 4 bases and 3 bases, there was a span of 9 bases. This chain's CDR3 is CASSSTLDTEAFF. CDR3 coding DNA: TGTGCCAGCAGCTCGACATTGGACACTGAAGCTTTCTTT.

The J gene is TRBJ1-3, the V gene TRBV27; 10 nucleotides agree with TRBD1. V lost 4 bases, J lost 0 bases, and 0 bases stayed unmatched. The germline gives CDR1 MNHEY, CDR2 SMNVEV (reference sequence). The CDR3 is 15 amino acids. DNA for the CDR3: TGTGCCAGCAGTTGGACAGGGGGCTCTGGAAACACCATATATTTT. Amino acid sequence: CASSWTGGSGNTIYF.

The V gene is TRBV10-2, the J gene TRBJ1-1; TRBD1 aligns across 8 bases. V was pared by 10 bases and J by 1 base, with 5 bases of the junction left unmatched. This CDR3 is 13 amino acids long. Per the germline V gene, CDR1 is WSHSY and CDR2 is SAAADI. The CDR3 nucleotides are TGCGCCATCTCCCAGGGGGCGAACACTGAAGCTTTCTTT. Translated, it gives CAISQGANTEAFF.

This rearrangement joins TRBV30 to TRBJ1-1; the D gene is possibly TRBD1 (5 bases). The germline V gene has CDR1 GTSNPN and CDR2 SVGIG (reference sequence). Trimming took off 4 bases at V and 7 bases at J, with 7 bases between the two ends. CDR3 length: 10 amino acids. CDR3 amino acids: CAWIQGEAFF. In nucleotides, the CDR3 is TGTGCCTGGATCCAGGGTGAAGCTTTCTTT.

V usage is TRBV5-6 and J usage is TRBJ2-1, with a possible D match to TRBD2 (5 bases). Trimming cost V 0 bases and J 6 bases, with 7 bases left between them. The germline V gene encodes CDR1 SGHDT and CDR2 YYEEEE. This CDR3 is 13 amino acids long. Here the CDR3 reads CASSLGRGNEQFF. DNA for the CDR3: TGTGCCAGCAGCTTGGGCCGGGGCAATGAGCAGTTCTTC. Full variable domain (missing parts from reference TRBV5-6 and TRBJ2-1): DAGVTQSPTHLIKTRGQQVTLRCSPKSGHDTVSWYQQALGQGPQFIFQYYEEEERQRGNFPDRFSGHQFPNYSSELNVNALLLGDSALYLCASSLGRGNEQFFGPGTRLTVL.

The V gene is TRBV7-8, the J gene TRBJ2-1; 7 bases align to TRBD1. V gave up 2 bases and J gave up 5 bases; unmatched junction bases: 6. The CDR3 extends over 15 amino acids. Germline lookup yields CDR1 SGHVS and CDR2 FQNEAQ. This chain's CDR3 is CASSLLGGKNNEQFF. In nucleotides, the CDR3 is TGTGCCAGCAGCTTATTAGGGGGCAAGAACAATGAGCAGTTCTTC.

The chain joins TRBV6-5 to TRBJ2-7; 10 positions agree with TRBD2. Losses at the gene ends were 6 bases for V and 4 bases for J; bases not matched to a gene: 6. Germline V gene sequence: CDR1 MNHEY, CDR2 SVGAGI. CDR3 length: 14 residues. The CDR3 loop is CASSDTSGNYEQYF. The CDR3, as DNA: TGTGCCAGCAGCGATACTAGCGGGAATTACGAGCAGTACTTC.

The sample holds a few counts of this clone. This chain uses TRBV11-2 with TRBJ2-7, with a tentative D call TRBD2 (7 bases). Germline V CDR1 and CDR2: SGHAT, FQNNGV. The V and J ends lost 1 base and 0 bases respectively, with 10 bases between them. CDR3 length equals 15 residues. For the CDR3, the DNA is TGTGCCAGCAGCTTAGTGGGGGGGCCCTCCTACGAGCAGTACTTC. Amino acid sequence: CASSLVGGPSYEQYF. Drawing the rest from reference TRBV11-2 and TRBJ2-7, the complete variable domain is EAGVAQSPRYKIIEKRQSVAFWCNPISGHATLYWYQQILGQGPKLLIQFQNNGVVDDSQLPKDRFSAERLKGVDSTLKIQPAKLEDSAVYLCASSLVGGPSYEQYFGPGTRLTVT.

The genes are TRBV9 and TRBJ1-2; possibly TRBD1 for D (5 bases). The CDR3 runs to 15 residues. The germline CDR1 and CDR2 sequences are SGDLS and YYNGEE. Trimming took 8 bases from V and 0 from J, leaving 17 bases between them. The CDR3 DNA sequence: TGTGCCAGTGGGTCCGGGACGGGAGCTAACTATGGCTACACCTTC. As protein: CASGSGTGANYGYTF.

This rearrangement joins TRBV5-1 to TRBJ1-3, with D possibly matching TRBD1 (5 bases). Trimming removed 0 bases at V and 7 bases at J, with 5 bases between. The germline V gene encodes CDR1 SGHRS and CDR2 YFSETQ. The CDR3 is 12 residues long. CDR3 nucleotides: TGCGCCAGCAGCTTGGAGGGGAACACCATATATTTT. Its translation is CASSLEGNTIYF.